The 23 T cell receptor beta chains below come from one sample, sequenced in a study of shared clonotypes between healthy human individuals. Profiling relied on immunoSEQ multiplex PCR, and the TCRdb table lists in-frame clones only, not all of them. This sample has over a million clones, with just under 99% found just once. The sample comprised naive CD4+ T cells sorted from blood. Subset of the sample: CD45RA+ positively selected. The source of these receptors is a young man in good health.

The chain is built from TRBV7-6 and TRBJ1-3; D remains unclear. The V gene's germline CDR1 is SGHVS and CDR2 FNYEAQ. The CDR3 covers 15 residues. Trimming removed 1 base at V and 0 bases at J, with 7 bases between. CDR3 sequence (DNA): TGTGCCAGCAGCTTAGTCGGGGTCTCTGGAAACACCATATATTTT. It translates to CASSLVGVSGNTIYF.

CDR3 amino acids: CASSVRSTDNEQFF. CDR3 nucleotide sequence: TGCGCCAGCAGTGTGAGGAGTACGGACAATGAGCAGTTCTTC. The V call is TRBV10-1, the J call TRBJ2-1; D remains ambiguous. Trimming removed 4 bases at V and 5 bases at J, with 12 bases between. Germline assignment: CDR1 WNHNN and CDR2 SYGVQD (reference sequence). The CDR3 has 14 amino acids.

This rearrangement joins TRBV4-1 to TRBJ2-1; 7 bases agree with TRBD1. There are 15 residues in the CDR3. Germline values: CDR1 MGHRA, CDR2 YSYEKL. V shed 0 bases and J 7 bases; nucleotides not matched to a gene: 6. The CDR3 DNA is TGCGCCAGCAGCCAAGAGGCTGACAGGGAAAATGAGCAGTTCTTC. Its protein product is CASSQEADRENEQFF.

The chain uses TRBV5-1 and TRBJ2-6; no firm D call. The CDR3 spans 15 residues. Trimming took 4 bases from V and 0 from J, leaving 8 bases between them. Germline V gives CDR1 SGHRS, CDR2 YFSETQ. Here the CDR3 DNA reads TGCGCCAGCAGCCGGGTGGCCTCTGGGGCCAACGTCCTGACTTTC. Translated, it gives CASSRVASGANVLTF.

This clone occurred once. The gene calls are TRBV6-1 and TRBJ2-1; TRBD1 is a possible D gene (7 bases). This CDR3 contains 13 residues. In germline, CDR1 is MNHNS, CDR2 SASEGT. V was cut by 8 bases and J by 11 bases, with 19 bases left in between. This CDR3 reads CASDRFGGQKQFF. In DNA, the CDR3 is TGTGCCAGCGACCGTTTCGGGGGACAGAAGCAGTTCTTC.

The rearrangement joins TRBV5-1 to TRBJ1-2, with TRBD1 matching 7 bases. The V segment lost 4 bases and the J segment 2 bases; nucleotides outside the gene matches: 2. CDR1 and CDR2 from the germline V gene are SGHRS and YFSETQ. The CDR3 has 13 residues. Here the CDR3 reads CASSPQGNYGYTF. CDR3 nucleotides: TGCGCCAGCAGCCCACAGGGGAACTATGGCTACACCTTC. The full variable domain, in which reference TRBV5-1 and TRBJ1-2 provide the parts outside the CDR3, is KAGVTQTPRYLIKTRGQQVTLSCSPISGHRSVSWYQQTPGQGLQFLFEYFSETQRNKGNFPGRFSGRQFSNSRSEMNVSTLELGDSALYLCASSPQGNYGYTFGSGTRLTVV.

CDR3 region: CATSIPQTSGSGEQFF. CDR3 coding DNA: TGTGCCACCAGCATCCCTCAGACTAGCGGGAGTGGTGAGCAGTTCTTC. The chain combines TRBV15 with TRBJ2-1; 12 nucleotides match TRBD2. This CDR3 contains 16 residues. Germline CDR1 LNHNV, CDR2 YYDKDF (reference sequence). V was clipped by 4 bases and J by 9 bases; unmatched bases: 10. Drawing the rest from reference TRBV15 and TRBJ2-1, the complete variable domain is DAMVIQNPRYQVTQFGKPVTLSCSQTLNHNVMYWYQQKSSQAPKLLFHYYDKDFNNEADTPDNFQSRRPNTSFCFLDIRSPGLGDTAMYLCATSIPQTSGSGEQFFGPGTRLTVL.

With regard to this clone: Different DNA sequences within this sample yield the same CDR3. The genes are TRBV5-6 and TRBJ2-3; no reliable D call. The CDR3 runs to 12 residues. Trimming stripped 0 bases from V and 4 bases from J, with 3 bases between. The germline V gene has CDR1 SGHDT and CDR2 YYEEEE. CDR3 protein: CASSLAADTQYF. CDR3 DNA sequence: TGTGCCAGCAGCTTGGCGGCAGATACGCAGTATTTT.

The V and J genes are TRBV29-1 and TRBJ1-1, with D perhaps TRBD1 (5 bases). Germline lookup yields CDR1 SQVTM and CDR2 ANQGSEA. CDR3 length: 15 residues. V lost 2 bases and J lost 1, with 14 bases in between. CDR3 bases: TGCAGCGTTGAATCCCCGGGGCAGGAGAACACTGAAGCTTTCTTT. Encoded protein: CSVESPGQENTEAFF.

V and J are TRBV18 and TRBJ2-2, with D tentatively TRBD1 (5 bases). V lost 2 bases and J lost 7, with 8 bases in between. This CDR3 region has 13 residues. Germline loops: CDR1 KGHSH, CDR2 LQKENI. CDR3 amino acids: CASSPRGFGELFF. DNA of the CDR3: TGTGCCAGCTCACCAAGGGGTTTCGGGGAGCTGTTTTTT.

A single count supports this clone. The chain uses TRBV7-9 and TRBJ1-2, with 10 bases lining up with TRBD1. V was pared by 7 bases and J by 3 bases, with 8 bases of the junction left unmatched. The germline gives CDR1 SEHNR, CDR2 FQNEAQ (reference sequence). There are 15 residues in the CDR3. The CDR3 spells CASTKGGTGDYGYTF. The CDR3 DNA sequence: TGTGCCAGCACCAAGGGCGGGACAGGGGACTATGGCTACACCTTC.

V usage is TRBV19 and J usage is TRBJ1-1, with 9 bases lining up with TRBD1. Germline CDR1 and CDR2: LNHDA and SQIVND (reference sequence). V lost 1 base and J lost 4; bases outside the gene matches: 7. This CDR3 contains 16 residues. CDR3 coding DNA: TGTGCCAGTAGTATAGGGCCACAGGGGGCGCCCACTGAAGCTTTCTTT. Its translation is CASSIGPQGAPTEAFF.

This sequence joins TRBV9 and TRBJ1-2, with TRBD1 identical over 7 bases. Germline V lookup: CDR1 SGDLS, CDR2 YYNGEE. The CDR3 has 16 residues. With V trimmed by 3 bases and J by 4 bases, 12 bases remained unmatched. The DNA for the CDR3 is TGTGCCAGCAGCGAGTCACAGGGGAGATTGGGCTATGGCTACACCTTC. It is translated as CASSESQGRLGYGYTF.

The chain combines TRBV30 with TRBJ2-3, with a weak D call TRBD2 (6 bases). V lost 5 bases and J 2 bases, leaving 14 bases between the germline ends. The CDR3 runs 14 residues. Germline V CDR1 and CDR2: GTSNPN, SVGIG (reference sequence). CDR3 sequence reads: CAWAGGTYTDTQYF. CDR3 in DNA: TGTGCCTGGGCCGGCGGGACTTACACAGATACGCAGTATTTT.

The rearrangement joins TRBV7-8 to TRBJ2-7, with 8 bases aligning to TRBD2. The germline gives CDR1 SGHVS, CDR2 FQNEAQ. The J segment lost 1 base and the V segment lost 4 bases, leaving 6 bases of the junction unmatched. There are 15 residues in the CDR3. The CDR3 loop is CASSSILAGSYEQYF. The CDR3, as DNA: TGTGCCAGCAGCTCTATCCTAGCGGGTTCCTACGAGCAGTACTTC.

The V and J genes are TRBV7-8 and TRBJ2-4, with 12 bases identical to TRBD1. This CDR3 contains 15 residues. With V trimmed by 2 bases and J by 9 bases, 5 bases remained unmatched. From germline, CDR1 is SGHVS and CDR2 FQNEAQ. The CDR3 here is CASSLTGQGAGIQYF. In DNA form, the CDR3 reads TGTGCCAGCAGCTTAACGGGACAGGGGGCAGGCATTCAGTACTTC.

CDR3 amino acids: CASSWRGVETQYF. In DNA form, the CDR3 reads TGTGCCAGCAGCTGGAGGGGGGTAGAGACCCAGTACTTC. J is TRBJ2-5 and V is TRBV5-4; possibly TRBD1 or TRBD2 for D (6 bases each). Between the trimmed V and J ends, which lost 3 bases and 4 bases, there was a span of 10 bases. The CDR3 runs to 13 residues. CDR1 and CDR2 from the germline V gene are SGHNT and YYREEE (reference sequence).

Comments on this clone: The same CDR3 arises from other DNA sequences in this sample as well. The V and J genes are TRBV5-4 and TRBJ1-1, with 9 bases fitting TRBD1. This CDR3 region has 15 residues. With V trimmed by 3 bases and J by 1 base, 4 bases remained unmatched. The V gene's germline CDR1 is SGHNT and CDR2 YYREEE (reference sequence). CDR3 bases: TGTGCCAGCAGCTCTCCGGGACAGGGGAACACTGAAGCTTTCTTT. Protein sequence: CASSSPGQGNTEAFF. The whole variable domain, filled in from reference TRBV5-4 and TRBJ1-1, reads ETGVTQSPTHLIKTRGQQVTLRCSSQSGHNTVSWYQQALGQGPQFIFQYYREEENGRGNFPPRFSGLQFPNYSSELNVNALELDDSALYLCASSSPGQGNTEAFFGQGTRLTVV.

This clone appeared once. The J gene is TRBJ2-7, the V gene TRBV18, with a possible D match to TRBD2 (6 bases). The length of the CDR3 is 16 residues. Looked up from germline, CDR1 is KGHSH and CDR2 is LQKENI. The germline V and J ends were trimmed by 2 bases and 2 bases, with 16 bases remaining between them. The CDR3 spells CASSPVVGSTTYEQYF. The CDR3 DNA follows: TGTGCCAGCTCACCAGTCGTCGGGAGCACAACCTACGAGCAGTACTTC.

J is TRBJ2-1 and V is TRBV2; 10 nucleotides line up with TRBD1. CDR1 and CDR2 from the germline V gene are SNHLY and FYNNEI. V lost 10 bases to trimming and J lost 3 bases; unmatched junction nucleotides: 15. The length of the CDR3 is 17 residues. CDR3 region: CAIRGQGLFQYYNEQFF. In DNA, the CDR3 is TGTGCCATCCGGGGACAGGGGCTTTTCCAATACTACAATGAGCAGTTCTTC. The entire variable domain, with the rest obtained from reference TRBV2 and TRBJ2-1, is as follows: EPEVTQTPSHQVTQMGQEVILRCVPISNHLYFYWYRQILGQKVEFLVSFYNNEISEKSEIFDDQFSVERPDGSNFTLKIRSTKLEDSAMYFCAIRGQGLFQYYNEQFFGPGTRLTVL.

This clone was counted once. The V and J genes are TRBV10-3 and TRBJ2-7; tentatively, D is TRBD2 (6 bases). The V end was cut by 0 bases, the J end by 2 bases, with 17 bases between. The CDR3 length is 17 residues. Germline V gene sequence: CDR1 ENHRY, CDR2 SYGVKD. CDR3 amino acids: CAISESGNRDWTYEQYF. Here the CDR3 DNA reads TGTGCCATCAGTGAGTCTGGTAACCGGGACTGGACCTACGAGCAGTACTTC.

The rearrangement joins TRBV18 to TRBJ2-3; D remains ambiguous. There are 15 residues in the CDR3. V was clipped by 3 bases and J by 3 bases, with 13 bases between them. Germline loops: CDR1 KGHSH, CDR2 LQKENI. As DNA, the CDR3 is TGTGCCAGCTCACCTCTTAGATCTGAGACAGATACGCAGTATTTT. This sequence encodes CASSPLRSETDTQYF.

The chain carries TRBV27 and TRBJ1-1, with 7 bases that match TRBD1. V dropped 5 bases and J dropped 1; count of bases not matched to a gene: 4. Germline assignment: CDR1 MNHEY and CDR2 SMNVEV (reference sequence). The length of the CDR3 is 14 residues. In DNA, the CDR3 is TGTGCCAGCAGTCACGGGACAGCGAACACTGAAGCTTTCTTT. Its protein is CASSHGTANTEAFF.